These 4 T cell receptor beta chains were all obtained from the same sample, sequenced in a study of blood T cell repertoires in COVID-19. Repertoires were generated with immunoSEQ multiplex PCR, while TCRdb's copy carries only in-frame clones and drops some. The sample consists of around 220,000 clones, around 84% of them appearing once. The sequencing sample was made of peripheral blood. All receptors come from a man aged 25 to 40 with active or convalescent COVID-19.

The chain uses TRBV28 and TRBJ1-2; 7 positions agree with TRBD1. Germline V gene sequence: CDR1 MDHEN, CDR2 SYDVKM. Trimming at V came to 5 bases and at J to 3 bases, leaving 9 bases not matched to a gene. This CDR3 spans 15 amino acids. In nucleotides, the CDR3 is TGTGCCAGCAGTCCCCGACAGGGATTATACTATGGCTACACCTTC. It is translated as CASSPRQGLYYGYTF.

The chain joins TRBV7-8 to TRBJ2-4; maybe TRBD2 (7 bases). The CDR3 length is 17 residues. Germline values: CDR1 SGHVS, CDR2 FQNEAQ. Trimming took 5 bases from V and 2 from J, leaving 19 bases between them. In DNA, the CDR3 is TGTGCCAGCAGCCTAGAATTGGCGGGGGCAACCAAAAACATTCAGTACTTC. Translation: CASSLELAGATKNIQYF.

On this clone itself: The sample holds other DNA sequences that translate to the same CDR3. The V gene is TRBV7-9, the J gene TRBJ2-7, with 7 bases that match TRBD2. With V trimmed by 4 bases and J by 0 bases, 3 bases remained unmatched. Germline lookup yields CDR1 SEHNR and CDR2 FQNEAQ (reference sequence). CDR3 length equals 14 residues. The CDR3 coding sequence is TGTGCCAGCAGCTCTAGCGGAGGCTCCTACGAGCAGTACTTC. Its translation: CASSSSGGSYEQYF.

The chain recombines TRBV7-2 with TRBJ2-3; possibly TRBD2 for D (5 bases). The CDR3 consists of 12 residues. V lost 8 bases to trimming and J lost 5 bases, with 11 bases between them. CDR1 and CDR2 from the germline V gene are SGHTA and FQGNSA. The CDR3 sequence: CASGPRGDTQYF. The CDR3, as DNA: TGTGCCAGCGGGCCTCGGGGAGATACGCAGTATTTT.